Shown below are 17 T cell receptor beta chains from a single sample sequenced in a study of CD8 T cells in ankylosing spondylitis (dated by TCRdb to about 2017). The paper as a whole reports these results and caveats: Blood from ankylosing spondylitis patients appeared to be characterized by a TCR beta motif made up of several highly homologous amino acid variants.

Library preparation was by 5' RACE. Sequencing relied on an Illumina HiSeq 2500. TCRdb reanalyzed the raw reads on its own, using fastp at Q25 for trimming and MiXCR for clone calling, and kept in-frame beta chains. Under each unique CDR3 protein, matching rows form one entry showing the most common genes and DNA. In this sample the table shows about 390,000 distinct CDR3 sequences, around 24% of which occur a single time. About 16% of the sample goes to the ten largest clones. Their specific antigens are unknown. Specimen: blood, either unsorted or a sorted T cell fraction (not recorded which). The receptors stem from a male donor with ankylosing spondylitis.

This clonotype was seen only a few times. The V call is TRBV20-1, the J call TRBJ2-1, with unresolved D. The ends were cut back, 7 bases at V and 8 bases at J, with 12 bases in the middle. Germline V CDR1 and CDR2: DFQATT, SNEGSKA (reference sequence). The CDR3 totals 11 residues. The DNA of the CDR3 is TGCAGTGTCGAGATTGGGGATGAGCAGTTCTTC. This sequence encodes CSVEIGDEQFF.

V and J are TRBV29-1 and TRBJ2-3; 14 bases line up with TRBD2. The CDR3 contains 15 residues. The germline CDR1 and CDR2 sequences are SQVTM and ANQGSEA. V lost 4 bases to trimming and J lost 7 bases; unmatched junction nucleotides: 7. The DNA of the CDR3 is TGCAGCGTTGGAACCGGGACTAGCGGGAGCCATACGCAGTATTTT. Its translation: CSVGTGTSGSHTQYF.

V gene TRBV2 combines with J gene TRBJ2-1; 12 bases match TRBD2. V shed 4 bases, J shed 9 bases, and the junction held 7 bases outside the gene matches. CDR3 length equals 15 residues. Looked up from germline, CDR1 is SNHLY and CDR2 is FYNNEI. CDR3: CASSASSGRAGEQFF. As DNA, the CDR3 is TGTGCCAGCAGTGCCTCTAGCGGGAGGGCCGGTGAGCAGTTCTTC.

This clonotype was counted only a few times. V usage is TRBV5-1 and J usage is TRBJ2-1, with 7 bases identical to TRBD2. Trimming at V came to 3 bases and at J to 5 bases, leaving 8 bases not matched to a gene. CDR1 is SGHRS, CDR2 YFSETQ, per germline. CDR3 size: 15 residues. The CDR3 nucleotides read TGCGCCAGCAGCTCAGTGGGGACTACCGACAATGAGCAGTTCTTC. It encodes CASSSVGTTDNEQFF.

The rearrangement uses TRBV5-1 and TRBJ2-7; weak D call: TRBD1 (6 bases). This CDR3 has 14 residues. V was clipped by 4 bases and J by 5 bases, with 16 bases between them. Per germline, CDR1 SGHRS and CDR2 YFSETQ. CDR3 in amino acids: CASSPNTGTDEQYF. CDR3 in DNA: TGCGCCAGCAGCCCCAATACAGGGACCGACGAGCAGTACTTC.

The rearrangement uses TRBV10-3 and TRBJ2-3, with 10 positions matching TRBD1. The V gene's germline CDR1 is ENHRY and CDR2 SYGVKD. The CDR3 sequence is 14 residues long. V gave up 9 bases and J gave up 4 bases; unmatched junction bases: 7. CDR3: CAIRDRGISDTQYF. CDR3 DNA sequence: TGTGCCATACGGGACAGGGGAATTTCAGATACGCAGTATTTT.

The rearrangement links TRBV5-5 to TRBJ2-7; 7 bases are a match to TRBD1. This CDR3 contains 13 residues. Trimming at V came to 4 bases and at J to 7 bases, leaving 8 bases not matched to a gene. Germline CDR1 is SGHKS and CDR2 is YYEKEE (reference sequence). The CDR3 bases are TGTGCCAGCAGCCAGGACAGGCCAACTGAGCAGTACTTC. It yields the protein CASSQDRPTEQYF.

The chain has TRBV11-2 and TRBJ1-2; D may be TRBD1 (5 bases). Germline V lookup: CDR1 SGHAT, CDR2 FQNNGV. CDR3 length: 13 residues. Trimming cost V 0 bases and J 8 bases, with 10 bases left between them. CDR3 region: CASSLETADGYTF. CDR3 in DNA: TGTGCCAGCAGCTTAGAGACAGCTGACGGCTACACCTTC. The full variable domain, with the rest looked up from reference TRBV11-2 and TRBJ1-2, is EAGVAQSPRYKIIEKRQSVAFWCNPISGHATLYWYQQILGQGPKLLIQFQNNGVVDDSQLPKDRFSAERLKGVDSTLKIQPAKLEDSAVYLCASSLETADGYTFGSGTRLTVV.

The J gene is TRBJ2-7, the V gene TRBV25-1; 7 bases align to TRBD1. This CDR3 comprises 17 residues. V shed 1 base and J 5 bases; nucleotides not matched to a gene: 14. Per germline, CDR1 MGHDK and CDR2 SYGVNS. CDR3 DNA: TGTGCCAGCAGTGAATTCCCACGTCGACAGGGCGTCGACGAGCAGTACTTC. This gives the protein CASSEFPRRQGVDEQYF.

The chain combines TRBV3-1 with TRBJ2-3, with unresolved D. Germline lookup yields CDR1 LGHDT and CDR2 YNNKEL (reference sequence). The ends were cut back, 7 bases at V and 1 base at J, with 12 bases in the middle. The CDR3 totals 14 residues. CDR3 sequence (DNA): TGTGCCAGCACCGGCCTAGGTGGCACAGATACGCAGTATTTT. As protein: CASTGLGGTDTQYF.

This clonotype showed up just a few times. This chain joins TRBV12-3 or TRBV12-4 and TRBJ1-4; 7 nucleotides match TRBD1. This CDR3 is 14 amino acids long. The V gene end was trimmed by 5 bases and the J gene end by 7 bases; junction bases not matched to a gene: 7. CDR3 DNA: TGTGCCAGCAGTCCAGTAGGGACAGTTGAAAAACTGTTTTTT. Its protein is CASSPVGTVEKLFF.

This rearrangement joins TRBV9 to TRBJ2-3; D unclear. This CDR3 has 14 residues. V dropped 1 base and J dropped 4 bases, with 10 bases sitting between them. Germline-derived CDR1 and CDR2 are SGDLS and YYNGEE. The CDR3 nucleotides read TGTGCCAGCAGCGTACGTCACCTCGCAGATACGCAGTATTTT. Encoded protein: CASSVRHLADTQYF.

The chain recombines TRBV20-1 with TRBJ2-7, with D possibly TRBD1 on 6 matching bases. Germline V gene data show CDR1 as DFQATT and CDR2 as SNEGSKA (reference sequence). Between the trimmed V and J ends, which lost 0 bases and 3 bases, there was a span of 12 bases. The CDR3 length is 14 residues. The CDR3 DNA reads as TGCAGTGCTAGAGAATTGGACAGATACTACGAGCAGTACTTC. This encodes CSARELDRYYEQYF.

This clonotype was seen a few times. The chain uses TRBV7-3 and TRBJ2-3; D assignment may be TRBD1 or TRBD2 (6 bases each). The ends were cut back, 6 bases at V and 1 base at J, with 14 bases in the middle. In germline, CDR1 is SGHTA, CDR2 FQGTGA. The length of the CDR3 is 15 residues. CDR3 nucleotide sequence: TGTGCCAGCAGTCCGGGGGCAACTGGCACAGATACGCAGTATTTT. Translating gives CASSPGATGTDTQYF.

V and J are TRBV9 and TRBJ2-7; 10 bases align to TRBD2. V trimming: 4 bases; J trimming: 2 bases; junction bases outside the gene matches: 6. Germline V CDR1 and CDR2: SGDLS, YYNGEE. CDR3 length: 15 residues. The CDR3 nucleotides read TGTGCCAGCAGCAAGGGACTAGCGCTAACCTACGAGCAGTACTTC. Encoded protein: CASSKGLALTYEQYF.

The rearrangement links TRBV15 to TRBJ2-1; 7 bases fit TRBD1. Germline CDR1 and CDR2: LNHNV and YYDKDF (reference sequence). V gave up 3 bases and J gave up 6 bases; unmatched junction bases: 8. The CDR3 has 15 residues. The CDR3 sequence: CATSRGQTKGNEQFF. CDR3 sequence (DNA): TGTGCCACCAGCAGGGGACAGACTAAGGGCAATGAGCAGTTCTTC.

The chain employs TRBV20-1 and TRBJ1-1; D unclear. The germline V and J ends were trimmed by 3 bases and 1 base, with 6 bases remaining between them. Looked up from germline, CDR1 is DFQATT and CDR2 is SNEGSKA (reference sequence). The CDR3 loop spans 12 amino acids. The CDR3 DNA is TGCAGTGCTAGCATCGGGAACACTGAAGCTTTCTTT. As protein: CSASIGNTEAFF.